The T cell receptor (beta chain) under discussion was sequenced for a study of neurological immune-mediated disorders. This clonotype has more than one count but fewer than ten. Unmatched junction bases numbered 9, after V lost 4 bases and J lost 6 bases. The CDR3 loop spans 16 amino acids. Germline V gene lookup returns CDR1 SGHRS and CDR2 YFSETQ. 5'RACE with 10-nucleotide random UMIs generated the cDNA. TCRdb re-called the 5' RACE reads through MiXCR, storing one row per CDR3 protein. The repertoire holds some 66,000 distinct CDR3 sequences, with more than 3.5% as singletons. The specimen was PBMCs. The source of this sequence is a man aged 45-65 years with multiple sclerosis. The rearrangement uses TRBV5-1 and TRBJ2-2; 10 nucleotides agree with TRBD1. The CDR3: CASSIETGGVAGELFF. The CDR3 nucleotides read TGCGCCAGCAGCATAGAGACAGGGGGCGTCGCCGGGGAGCTGTTTTTT.